Sequencing of this T cell receptor beta chain was carried out in a study of T cell repertoires in cytomegalovirus infection. V lost 1 base and J lost 5, with 8 bases in between. The germline CDR1 and CDR2 sequences are LNHNV and YYDKDF (reference sequence). The CDR3 contains 13 residues. As regards this clonotype: Its antigen is unidentified.

TCRdb passed the reads through MiXCR, listing each CDR3 protein once. Of about 360,000 distinct CDR3 sequences in the sample, nearly 35% were seen once. This TCR was recovered from a human donor in good health (CMV status not recorded). Some clones in this sample may be carry-over from other donors' samples. Sequencing used cultured PBMCs, obtained from culture after CMV antigen stimulation. V and J are TRBV15 and TRBJ1-1, with D unresolved. The CDR3 region is CATSRVPSTEAFF. The CDR3 region has the DNA TGTGCCACCAGCAGAGTGCCGTCGACTGAAGCTTTCTTT.